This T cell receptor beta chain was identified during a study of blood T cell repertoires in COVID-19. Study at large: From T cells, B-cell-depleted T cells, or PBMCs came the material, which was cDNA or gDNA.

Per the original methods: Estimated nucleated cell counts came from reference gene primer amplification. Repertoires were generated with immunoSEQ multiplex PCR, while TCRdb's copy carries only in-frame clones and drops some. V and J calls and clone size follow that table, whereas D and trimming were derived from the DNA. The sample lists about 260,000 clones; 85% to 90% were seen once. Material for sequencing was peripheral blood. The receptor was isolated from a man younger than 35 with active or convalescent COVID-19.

The CDR3 nucleotides are TGTGCCAGCGGAGGATACAGCGCGTATAGCAATCAGCCCCAGCATTTT. Translated: CASGGYSAYSNQPQHF. The chain employs TRBV2 and TRBJ1-5, with D hard to call. Trimming stripped 8 bases from V and 0 bases from J, with 17 bases between. The CDR3 length is 16 residues. Germline V lookup: CDR1 SNHLY, CDR2 FYNNEI.